This TCR beta chain came from a study of T cells in women clearing cervical HPV infection. Profiled with immunoSEQ multiplex PCR; TCRdb holds only in-frame clones, not every one. The ten most abundant clones cover about 5% of a sample with roughly 24,000 clones. For this clone: The observed sequence ends 3 residues before the CDR3 terminus, with the missing tail filled in from the germline J gene.

CDR3 size: 19 residues. V was clipped by 5 bases and J by 0 bases; unmatched bases: 15. In germline, CDR1 is SNHLY, CDR2 FYNNEI. The chain links TRBV2 to TRBJ2-4; the match to TRBD2 covers 8 bases. The TCR originated in a woman between 18 and 70 years old with a cervical HPV16 infection that either progressed to CIN3+ or cleared (not recorded which). Sequencing used blood buffy coat. The sequenced CDR3 bases are TGTGCCAGCAGTCCCTTTGGTAGCGGGGTCCTACTAGCCAAAAACATT. Amino acids: CASSPFGSGVLLAKNI. The whole CDR3 is CASSPFGSGVLLAKNIQYF.